The clone carrying this T cell receptor (beta chain) was observed a handful of times. The antigen is undetermined. These data are taken from a study of response to subunit inactivated influenza vaccine. Points from the study as a whole: Few additional T cells are recruited per seasonal influenza vaccination, authors suggested.

CDR3 length: 13 amino acids. The V end lost 0 bases, the J end lost 10 bases, and 7 bases lay between the germline ends. Per the germline V gene, CDR1 is WNHNN and CDR2 is SYGVQD (reference sequence). One entry per CDR3 protein results from TCRdb running MiXCR on the RT-PCR reads. The table lists roughly 500,000 distinct CDR3 sequences, about 25% of them singletons. This sample comprised CD4+ T cells sorted from PBMCs, obtained about 5 days after vaccination. The rearrangement links TRBV10-1 to TRBJ1-6; D gene ambiguous. The origin of this receptor is a man between 45 and 60 years old who received an inactivated influenza vaccine. CDR3 DNA: TGCGCCAGCAGTGAGTCGCCTAGGTCACCCCTCCACTTT. This encodes CASSESPRSPLHF.